The T cell receptor beta chain under discussion was sequenced for a study of T cells after yellow fever vaccination. Only a few counts were recorded for this clonotype. MiXCR, applied by TCRdb to the 5' RACE reads, yields one record per CDR3 protein. There are 300,000 to 350,000 distinct CDR3 sequences in the sample; about 10% occur only once, and 3% to 3.5% lies in the top ten. CDR1 and CDR2 from the germline V gene are KGHSH and LQKENI. This CDR3 spans 15 amino acids. The V gene end was trimmed by 5 bases and the J gene end by 5 bases; junction bases not matched to a gene: 5. The rearrangement links TRBV18 to TRBJ1-6; 8 positions agree with TRBD1. The sequence was collected from a man younger than 35 who received the YFV17D yellow fever vaccine. Sample: CD4+ T cells sorted from PBMCs, taken 45 days after the yellow fever booster vaccination. The CDR3, as DNA: TGTGCCAGCTCAGCCCGGACAGGGAATAATTCACCCCTCCACTTT. This gives the protein CASSARTGNNSPLHF.